The table lists the clone carrying this TCR beta chain with a count of one. Its antigen remains unknown. This specimen belongs to a study of blood T cells in healthy people across ages. With a J-beta primer mix and a sample-barcoded 5' primer, a second PCR ran about 7 to 12 cycles. Via MiXCR, TCRdb re-called the 5' RACE reads, giving one row per CDR3 protein. The sample contains around 990,000 distinct CDR3 sequences, 30% to 40% of which appear only once. Study-level points and caveats: Long-lived donors exceeded aged donors in naive CD4+ cells and diversity. Strong correlation linked observed beta diversity and percent naive T cells. The donors' CMV status was not determined, possibly confounding changes in expanded clonotypes.

The sample comprised blood. The clonotype originates from a man aged 18 to 29 in good health.

The CDR3, as DNA: TGTGCCAGCAGTGGCGGTCAGGCCAACTATGGCTACACCTTC. Encoded protein: CASSGGQANYGYTF. The genes are TRBV2 and TRBJ1-2, with no clear D. Between the trimmed V and J ends, which lost 4 bases and 2 bases, there was a span of 11 bases. The CDR3 runs to 14 residues. From germline, CDR1 is SNHLY and CDR2 FYNNEI.